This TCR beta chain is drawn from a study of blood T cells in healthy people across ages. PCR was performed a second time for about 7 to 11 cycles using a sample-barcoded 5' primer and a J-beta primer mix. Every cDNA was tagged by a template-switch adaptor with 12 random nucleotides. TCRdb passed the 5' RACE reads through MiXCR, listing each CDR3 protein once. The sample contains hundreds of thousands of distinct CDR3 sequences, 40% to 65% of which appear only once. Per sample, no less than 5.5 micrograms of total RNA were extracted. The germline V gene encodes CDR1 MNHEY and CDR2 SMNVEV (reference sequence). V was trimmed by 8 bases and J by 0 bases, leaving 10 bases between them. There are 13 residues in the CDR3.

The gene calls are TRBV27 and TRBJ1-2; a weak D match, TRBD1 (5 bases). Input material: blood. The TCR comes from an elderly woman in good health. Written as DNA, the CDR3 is TGTGCCAGCCGGGACCTAGCTAACTATGGCTACACCTTC. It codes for CASRDLANYGYTF.